The 11 T cell receptor beta chains in this list originate from one sample, sequenced in a study of shared clonotypes between healthy human individuals. TCRdb's table, derived via immunoSEQ multiplex PCR, lists solely in-frame clones and lacks some. The table lists more than 400,000 clones, about 96% of them singletons, with about 0.064% in the top ten. The source material was naive CD4+ T cells sorted from blood. The subset was: CD45RA+ positively selected. All receptors come from a woman aged 25 to 39 in good health.

The chain recombines TRBV6-5 with TRBJ2-5; 9 nucleotides match TRBD1. CDR1 and CDR2 from the germline V gene are MNHEY and SVGAGI. The CDR3 has 15 amino acids. V lost 6 bases to trimming and J lost 5 bases; unmatched junction nucleotides: 10. This CDR3 reads CASRPSGTGWETQYF. The CDR3 region has the DNA TGTGCCAGCAGACCTTCCGGGACAGGGTGGGAGACCCAGTACTTC.

The chain has TRBV10-3 and TRBJ2-1; 12 nucleotides line up with TRBD2. Germline V lookup: CDR1 ENHRY, CDR2 SYGVKD. CDR3 size: 19 residues. Germline trimming cut 2 bases from V and 6 bases from J; bases unmatched to any gene: 14. CDR3: CAISETPPGLAGVGNEQFF. Here the CDR3 DNA reads TGTGCCATCAGTGAGACCCCCCCGGGACTAGCGGGTGTGGGCAATGAGCAGTTCTTC.

The V gene is TRBV5-6, the J gene TRBJ1-6; TRBD1 agrees at 8 bases. V lost 0 bases to trimming and J lost 7 bases; unmatched junction nucleotides: 6. This CDR3 has 16 residues. Germline V gives CDR1 SGHDT, CDR2 YYEEEE. The CDR3 is CASSLGAGGGNSPLHF. The CDR3 DNA reads as TGTGCCAGCAGCTTGGGCGCAGGGGGCGGGAATTCACCCCTCCACTTT.

The chain's CDR3 is CASSVAGDQPQHF. The CDR3, as DNA: TGTGCCAGCAGCGTAGCAGGGGATCAGCCCCAGCATTTT. The chain carries TRBV9 and TRBJ1-5; possibly TRBD1 for D (6 bases). This CDR3 is 13 amino acids long. V dropped 0 bases and J dropped 5 bases, with 6 bases sitting between them. CDR1 and CDR2 from the germline V gene are SGDLS and YYNGEE.

The gene calls are TRBV5-1 and TRBJ2-2; the D is unclear. CDR3 length equals 16 residues. V lost 6 bases and J lost 0, with 15 bases in between. Germline V gene data show CDR1 as SGHRS and CDR2 as YFSETQ. In DNA, the CDR3 is TGCGCCAGCATGCTTGGATACCAGCCGAACACCGGGGAGCTGTTTTTT. Its translation: CASMLGYQPNTGELFF. Filled out from reference TRBV5-1 and TRBJ2-2, the complete variable domain reads KAGVTQTPRYLIKTRGQQVTLSCSPISGHRSVSWYQQTPGQGLQFLFEYFSETQRNKGNFPGRFSGRQFSNSRSEMNVSTLELGDSALYLCASMLGYQPNTGELFFGEGSRLTVL.

The CDR3 sequence: CASSWGQGDYEQYF. The CDR3, as DNA: TGCGCCAGCAGCTGGGGACAGGGGGACTACGAGCAGTACTTC. The chain recombines TRBV5-1 with TRBJ2-7; TRBD1 matches 11 bases. The CDR3 consists of 14 residues. V lost 3 bases to trimming and J lost 3 bases; unmatched junction nucleotides: 2. Germline CDR1 and CDR2: SGHRS and YFSETQ. The full variable domain, its missing parts supplied by reference TRBV5-1 and TRBJ2-7, is KAGVTQTPRYLIKTRGQQVTLSCSPISGHRSVSWYQQTPGQGLQFLFEYFSETQRNKGNFPGRFSGRQFSNSRSEMNVSTLELGDSALYLCASSWGQGDYEQYFGPGTRLTVT.

This chain connects TRBV4-1 to TRBJ2-7; 8 bases align to TRBD1. CDR1 and CDR2 (germline): MGHRA, YSYEKL. CDR3 length: 14 residues. The junction had 4 bases not matched to a gene; V was cut back by 1 base and J by 5 bases. CDR3 amino acids: CASSQVYRGDEQYF. In DNA form, the CDR3 reads TGCGCCAGCAGCCAAGTGTACAGGGGGGACGAGCAGTACTTC.

This chain connects TRBV5-1 to TRBJ2-7; 7 bases match TRBD1. The ends lost 6 bases at V and 0 bases at J; junction bases unmatched: 18. The CDR3 covers 18 residues. Germline V gives CDR1 SGHRS, CDR2 YFSETQ. The DNA for the CDR3 is TGCGCCAGCACTCTGACCCCAGGGGGAGTCCTTACCTCCTACGAGCAGTACTTC. Encoded protein: CASTLTPGGVLTSYEQYF.

V and J are TRBV7-2 and TRBJ2-2; no clear D. The CDR3 loop spans 13 amino acids. The ends were cut back, 3 bases at V and 7 bases at J, with 9 bases in the middle. Germline V gene data show CDR1 as SGHTA and CDR2 as FQGNSA. The chain's CDR3 is CASSFASIGELFF. CDR3 coding DNA: TGTGCCAGCAGCTTTGCTAGTATCGGGGAGCTGTTTTTT. The full variable domain, with the rest looked up from reference TRBV7-2 and TRBJ2-2, is GAGVSQSPSNKVTEKGKDVELRCDPISGHTALYWYRQSLGQGLEFLIYFQGNSAPDKSGLPSDRFSAERTGGSVSTLTIQRTQQEDSAVYLCASSFASIGELFFGEGSRLTVL.

To note about this clone: Other nucleotide sequences in the sample specify the same CDR3. In DNA, the CDR3 is TGTGCCAGCAGTGAAAACACTGAAGCTTTCTTT. Amino acid sequence: CASSENTEAFF. The J gene is TRBJ1-1, the V gene TRBV2; D call uncertain. Germline V gene sequence: CDR1 SNHLY, CDR2 FYNNEI. Trimming removed 2 bases at V and 2 bases at J, with 0 bases between. The CDR3 has 11 amino acids. The complete variable domain, with remaining parts taken from reference TRBV2 and TRBJ1-1, reads EPEVTQTPSHQVTQMGQEVILRCVPISNHLYFYWYRQILGQKVEFLVSFYNNEISEKSEIFDDQFSVERPDGSNFTLKIRSTKLEDSAMYFCASSENTEAFFGQGTRLTVV.

J is TRBJ2-2 and V is TRBV5-4; maybe TRBD1 (5 bases). The germline CDR1 and CDR2 sequences are SGHNT and YYREEE (reference sequence). V lost 2 bases and J 3 bases, leaving 14 bases between the germline ends. This CDR3 is 16 amino acids long. CDR3 nucleotide sequence: TGTGCCAGCAGCTTAAGGGGCAGTGGAGACACCGGGGAGCTGTTTTTT. The encoded protein is CASSLRGSGDTGELFF.